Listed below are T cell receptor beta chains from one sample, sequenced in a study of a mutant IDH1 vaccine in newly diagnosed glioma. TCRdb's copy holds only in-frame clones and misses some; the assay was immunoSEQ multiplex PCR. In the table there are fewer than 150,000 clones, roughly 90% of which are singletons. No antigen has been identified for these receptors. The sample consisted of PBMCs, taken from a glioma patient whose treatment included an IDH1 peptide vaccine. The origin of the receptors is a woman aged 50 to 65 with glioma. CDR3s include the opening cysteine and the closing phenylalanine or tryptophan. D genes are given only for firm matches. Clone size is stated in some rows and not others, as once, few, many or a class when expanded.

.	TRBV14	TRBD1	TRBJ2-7	CASSRDRASSYEQYF	TGTGCCAGCAGCCGCGACAGGGCTAGCTCCTACGAGCAGTACTTC
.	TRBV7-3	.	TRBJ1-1	CASSRDTITEAFF	TGTGCCAGCAGCAGGGACACCATCACTGAAGCTTTCTTT
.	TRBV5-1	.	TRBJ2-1	CASYEVGARREQFF	TGCGCCAGCTACGAGGTGGGGGCTCGTCGGGAGCAGTTCTTC
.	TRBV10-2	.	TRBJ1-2	CASSGGLPNYGYTF	TGCGCCAGCAGTGGAGGTTTGCCTAACTATGGCTACACCTTC
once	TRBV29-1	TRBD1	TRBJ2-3	CSVGQGYTQYF	TGCAGCGTGGGACAGGGTTATACGCAGTATTTT
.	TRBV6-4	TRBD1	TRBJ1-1	CASSSGTGMNTEAFF	TGTGCCAGCAGCTCAGGGACAGGTATGAACACTGAAGCTTTCTTT
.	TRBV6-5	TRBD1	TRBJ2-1	CASSTRQGAHNEQFF	TGTGCCAGCAGTACACGACAGGGGGCGCACAATGAGCAGTTCTTC
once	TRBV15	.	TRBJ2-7	CATSRDGGRGYHEQYF	TGTGCCACCAGCAGAGATGGAGGTCGGGGGTACCACGAGCAGTACTTC
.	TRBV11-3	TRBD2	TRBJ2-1	CASSGTSSNEQFF	TGTGCCAGCAGCGGGACTAGTTCCAATGAGCAGTTCTTC
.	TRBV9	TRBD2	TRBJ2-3	CASSPRLAGWGTDTQYF	TGTGCCAGCAGCCCGCGACTAGCGGGATGGGGCACAGATACGCAGTATTTT
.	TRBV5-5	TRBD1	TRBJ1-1	CASSADRGRWEEAFF	TGTGCCAGCAGCGCAGACAGGGGGCGCTGGGAGGAAGCTTTCTTT
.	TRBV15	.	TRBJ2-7	CATSRDRGSPAYEQYF	TGTGCCACCAGCAGAGATCGGGGGAGCCCAGCCTACGAGCAGTACTTC
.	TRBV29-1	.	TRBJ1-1	CSVGPGALDEAFF	TGCAGCGTTGGGCCAGGGGCCCTGGACGAAGCTTTCTTT
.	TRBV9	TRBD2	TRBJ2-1	CASRASGRESNEQFF	TGTGCCAGCAGGGCTAGCGGGAGGGAGTCCAATGAGCAGTTCTTC
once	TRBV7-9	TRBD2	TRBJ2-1	CASSLRMEGGSDLGNEQFF	TGTGCCAGCAGCTTACGTATGGAGGGAGGGTCAGATTTGGGCAATGAGCAGTTCTTC
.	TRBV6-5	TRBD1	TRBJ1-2	CASSNRGNYGYTF	TGTGCCAGCAGTAACAGGGGTAACTATGGCTACACCTTC
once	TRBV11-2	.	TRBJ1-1	CASTYRLNTEAFF	TGTGCCAGCACTTACAGGCTGAACACTGAAGCTTTCTTT
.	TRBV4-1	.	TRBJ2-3	CASSQGLADTQYF	TGCGCCAGCAGCCAAGGGCTAGCGGATACGCAGTATTTT
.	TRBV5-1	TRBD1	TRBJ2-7	CASSFSGTVYEQYF	TGCGCCAGCAGCTTTTCCGGGACAGTTTACGAGCAGTACTTC
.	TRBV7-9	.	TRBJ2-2	CASSWETGYGELFF	TGTGCCAGCAGCTGGGAAACAGGATACGGGGAGCTGTTTTTT
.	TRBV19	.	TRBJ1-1	CASSPAGFANTEAFF	TGTGCCAGTAGTCCCGCAGGTTTTGCGAACACTGAAGCTTTCTTT
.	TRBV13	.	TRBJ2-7	CASSFPGEGYEQYF	TGTGCCAGCAGCTTCCCGGGAGAGGGGTACGAGCAGTACTTC
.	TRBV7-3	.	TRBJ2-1	CASSLDMSSYNEQFF	TGTGCCAGCAGCTTGGACATGAGCTCCTACAATGAGCAGTTCTTC
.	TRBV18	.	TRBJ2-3	CASSPRHGGGRTATDTQYF	TGTGCCAGCTCACCCAGACACGGAGGGGGGAGGACCGCCACAGATACGCAGTATTTT
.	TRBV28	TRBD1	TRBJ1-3	CASSSWTGGEGNTIYF	TGTGCCAGCAGCTCATGGACAGGGGGAGAAGGAAACACCATATATTTT
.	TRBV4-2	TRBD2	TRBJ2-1	CASSQESGGRGGNEQFF	TGTGCCAGCAGCCAAGAGTCAGGCGGGAGGGGGGGCAATGAGCAGTTCTTC
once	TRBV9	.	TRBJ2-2	CASSVEPLNTGELFF	TGTGCCAGCAGCGTAGAACCGCTCAACACCGGGGAGCTGTTTTTT
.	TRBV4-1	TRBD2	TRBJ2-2	CASSQLGRAGELFF	TGCGCCAGCAGCCAACTAGGGAGGGCCGGGGAGCTGTTTTTT
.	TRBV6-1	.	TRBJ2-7	CASTLSTYEQYF	TGTGCCAGCACTCTTAGCACCTACGAGCAGTACTTC
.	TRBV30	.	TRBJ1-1	CAWSKGGLDTEAFF	TGTGCCTGGAGTAAGGGAGGCCTGGACACTGAAGCTTTCTTT
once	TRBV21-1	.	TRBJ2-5	CASNSSGGLAGGETQYF	TGTGCCAGCAACTCGTCAGGGGGACTAGCGGGAGGGGAGACCCAGTACTTC
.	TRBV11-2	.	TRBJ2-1	CASTDTRDEQFF	TGTGCCAGCACCGATACTAGAGACGAGCAGTTCTTC
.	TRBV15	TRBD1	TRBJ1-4	CATSRQGSEKLFF	TGTGCCACCAGTAGACAGGGAAGTGAAAAACTGTTTTTT
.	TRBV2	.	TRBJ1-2	CASSPGTHHGYTF	TGTGCCAGCAGTCCCGGGACCCACCATGGCTACACCTTC
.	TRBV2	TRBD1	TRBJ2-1	CASRPGGSYNEQFF	TGTGCCAGCAGGCCAGGGGGCTCCTACAATGAGCAGTTCTTC
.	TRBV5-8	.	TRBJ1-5	CASSRQSNQPQHF	TGTGCCAGCAGCCGACAGAGCAATCAGCCCCAGCATTTT
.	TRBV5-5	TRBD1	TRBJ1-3	CASSLSPGTGSGNTIYF	TGTGCCAGCAGCTTGTCCCCGGGGACAGGGAGCGGAAACACCATATATTTT
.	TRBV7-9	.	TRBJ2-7	CASSLGRGGHTPYEQYF	TGTGCCAGCAGCCTAGGTAGGGGGGGGCATACACCCTACGAGCAGTACTTC
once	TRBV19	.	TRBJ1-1	CASSIEGRGNTEAFF	TGTGCCAGTAGTATAGAGGGCAGGGGGAACACTGAAGCTTTCTTT